These 25 T cell receptor beta chains share one sample of origin, sequenced in a study of T cells in Graves' hyperthyroidism and ophthalmopathy. TCR beta CDR3 region amplification was performed from RNA transcripts. First-round RT-PCR of the TCR CDR3 relied on the HTBI primer set. TCRdb re-called the multiplex PCR reads through MiXCR, storing one row per CDR3 protein. Of approximately 640,000 distinct CDR3 sequences listed, around 15% are singletons. Source material: blood. Receptor source: a young woman with Graves' hyperthyroidism.

A note on this clonotype: This sequence may be a read error, since a much larger clone differs from it by one base. The chain uses TRBV27 and TRBJ2-7, with 7 positions matching TRBD2. J gave up 5 bases and V 8 bases, and 12 bases lay outside the gene matches. The CDR3 loop spans 14 amino acids. Germline CDR1 MNHEY, CDR2 SMNVEV (reference sequence). Here the CDR3 reads CASGQLGRAHEQYF. The CDR3, as DNA: TGTGCCAGCGGTCAACTGGGGAGGGCCCACGAGCAGTACTTC.

There are many counts of this clonotype. The chain has TRBV29-1 and TRBJ2-3, with 7 bases matching TRBD2. The ends lost 8 bases at V and 5 bases at J; junction bases unmatched: 13. Germline CDR1 reads SQVTM; CDR2 reads ANQGSEA. The CDR3 consists of 14 residues. The CDR3 is CSLRGRLAEDTQYF. CDR3 DNA: TGCAGCTTGAGGGGACGGCTAGCGGAAGATACGCAGTATTTT.

Regarding this clonotype: A read error may account for a junction end that differs from germline. This chain's CDR3 is CASSLVRSYEQCF. The CDR3 coding sequence is TGTGCCAGCAGCTTAGTACGGAGCTACGAGCAGTGCTTC. This chain joins TRBV7-9 and TRBJ2-7; D call uncertain. The CDR3 length is 13 residues. The germline gives CDR1 SEHNR, CDR2 FQNEAQ (reference sequence).

CDR3 sequence reads: CASRLRGGITEAFF. Written as DNA, the CDR3 is TGTGCCAGCCGCCTCAGGGGGGGAATCACTGAAGCTTTCTTT. The chain links TRBV12-3 or TRBV12-4 to TRBJ1-1; 7 bases match TRBD1. Germline trimming cut 8 bases from V and 4 bases from J; bases unmatched to any gene: 10. The CDR3 runs to 14 residues.

This clonotype was observed many times. This chain links TRBV11-3 with TRBJ2-7; unclear D gene. Trimming removed 2 bases from V and 3 bases from J, with 35 bases in between. Germline CDR1 reads SGHNT; CDR2 reads YENEEA. The CDR3 loop spans 22 amino acids. The CDR3, as DNA: TGTGCCAGCAGCTTAATCCCCACCGGACGACACCAGATTGCGGTGACCCACTACGAGCAGTACTTC. Amino acids: CASSLIPTGRHQIAVTHYEQYF.

This clonotype was counted at least ten times. The rearrangement uses TRBV6-1 and TRBJ1-2; no firm D call. Germline CDR1 MNHNS, CDR2 SASEGT. V was pared by 4 bases and J by 7 bases, with 13 bases between. The CDR3 totals 13 residues. CDR3 sequence: CASSGFPGGGYTF. DNA of the CDR3: TGTGCCAGCAGTGGATTCCCTGGCGGTGGCTACACCTTC.

At least ten counts were recorded for this clonotype. The CDR3 here is CASSWQAVAEQYF. The CDR3 DNA sequence: TGTGCCAGCAGTTGGCAGGCGGTGGCCGAGCAGTACTTC. The chain has TRBV25-1 and TRBJ2-7; no clear D. The CDR3 contains 13 residues. Trimming removed 5 bases at V and 6 bases at J, with 14 bases between. Germline V CDR1 and CDR2: MGHDK, SYGVNS.

Details on this clonotype: Likely a read error: the CDR3 ends without its conserved phenylalanine or tryptophan. The genes are TRBV6-2 or TRBV6-3 and TRBJ1-1, with 7 bases lining up with TRBD1. The CDR3 consists of 16 residues. Germline values: CDR1 MNHEY, CDR2 SVGEGT. Losses at the gene ends were 4 bases for V and 3 bases for J; bases not matched to a gene: 11. The CDR3 DNA sequence: TGTGCCAGCAGTTGGTTCCAGGGGGTTGAGGACACTGAAGCTTTCTCT. This gives the protein CASSWFQGVEDTEAFS.

This clonotype has at least ten counts. V is TRBV3-1 and J is TRBJ2-7, with TRBD2 as a possible D gene (6 bases). Germline loops: CDR1 LGHDT, CDR2 YNNKEL (reference sequence). The CDR3 consists of 14 residues. The V end was cut by 0 bases, the J end by 7 bases, with 13 bases between. The CDR3, as DNA: TGTGCCAGCAGCCAAGATCGACTAGTGGGGGAGCAGTACTTC. This codes for CASSQDRLVGEQYF.

This rearrangement joins TRBV18 to TRBJ2-2; TRBD1 matches 10 bases. Germline CDR1 is KGHSH and CDR2 is LQKENI. V was pared by 3 bases and J by 2 bases, with 9 bases of the junction left unmatched. This CDR3 contains 18 residues. The DNA for the CDR3 is TGTGCCAGCTCACCGCCGGGACAGGGGATCCTCAACACCGGGGAGCTGTTTTTT. The encoded protein is CASSPPGQGILNTGELFF.

There are a few counts of this clonotype. The chain recombines TRBV27 with TRBJ1-1, with 10 bases identical to TRBD1. This CDR3 is 18 amino acids long. Trimming at V came to 1 base and at J to 2 bases, leaving 10 bases not matched to a gene. Germline V gene lookup returns CDR1 MNHEY and CDR2 SMNVEV (reference sequence). The CDR3 nucleotides are TGTGCCAGCAGTTTATTTCCCGGACAGGGGGGCAGCAACACTGAAGCTTTCTTT. Amino acid sequence: CASSLFPGQGGSNTEAFF.

This clonotype has only a few counts. The chain combines TRBV20-1 with TRBJ2-7; 9 nucleotides agree with TRBD1. Germline values: CDR1 DFQATT, CDR2 SNEGSKA (reference sequence). The CDR3 has 15 amino acids. The V segment lost 5 bases and the J segment 2 bases; nucleotides outside the gene matches: 10. The chain's CDR3 is CSAAQGAGTTYEQYF. In DNA form, the CDR3 reads TGCAGTGCTGCACAGGGGGCGGGGACCACCTACGAGCAGTACTTC.

The chain uses TRBV27 and TRBJ1-6; 7 nucleotides match TRBD1. Losses at the gene ends were 7 bases for V and 6 bases for J; bases not matched to a gene: 6. CDR3 length equals 14 residues. In germline, CDR1 is MNHEY, CDR2 SMNVEV (reference sequence). The CDR3 protein is CASTSGQSNSPLHF. CDR3 in DNA: TGTGCCAGCACCTCGGGACAGAGTAATTCACCCCTCCACTTT.

This clonotype was found a few times. The V gene is TRBV11-3, the J gene TRBJ2-3, with D perhaps given as TRBD1 or TRBD2 (5 bases each). The germline V and J ends were trimmed by 5 bases and 0 bases, with 18 bases remaining between them. This CDR3 contains 17 residues. Per germline, CDR1 SGHNT and CDR2 YENEEA. In nucleotides, the CDR3 is TGTGCCAGCAGCCGCATCCTGGGGACGGCTAGCACAGATACGCAGTATTTT. It is translated as CASSRILGTASTDTQYF.

The rearrangement links TRBV20-1 to TRBJ2-1; TRBD1 or TRBD2 may be the D gene (5 bases each). Germline V gene sequence: CDR1 DFQATT, CDR2 SNEGSKA (reference sequence). The CDR3 consists of 17 residues. V lost 1 base to trimming and J lost 2 bases, with 18 bases between them. The DNA of the CDR3 is TGCAGTGCTAGAGCTCCCACCTCGGGACGGACCTACAATGAGCAGTTCTTC. Its translation is CSARAPTSGRTYNEQFF.

This clonotype has ten or more counts. This chain connects TRBV28 to TRBJ1-5; TRBD1 agrees at 7 bases. The CDR3 extends over 17 amino acids. V lost 7 bases and J lost 1; bases outside the gene matches: 13. Germline assignment: CDR1 MDHEN and CDR2 SYDVKM. CDR3 in DNA: TGTGCCAGCATCCCAGGGGTGGGGGACAGAAGCAATCAGCCCCAGCATTTT. The encoded protein is CASIPGVGDRSNQPQHF. The complete variable domain, with remaining parts taken from reference TRBV28 and TRBJ1-5, reads DVKVTQSSRYLVKRTGEKVFLECVQDMDHENMFWYRQDPGLGLRLIYFSYDVKMKEKGDIPEGYSVSREKKERFSLILESASTNQTSMYLCASIPGVGDRSNQPQHFGDGTRLSIL.

This clonotype was counted between two and nine times. This chain connects TRBV6-1 to TRBJ1-3; D not resolved. This CDR3 is 14 amino acids long. The germline V and J ends were trimmed by 2 bases and 5 bases, with 10 bases remaining between them. The germline V gene has CDR1 MNHNS and CDR2 SASEGT. The CDR3 protein is CASSEQKGRNTIYF. DNA of the CDR3: TGTGCCAGCAGTGAACAGAAGGGTAGAAACACCATATATTTT.

The J gene is TRBJ2-3, the V gene TRBV7-9, with D perhaps TRBD2 (5 bases). The CDR3 is 13 amino acids. The germline V gene encodes CDR1 SEHNR and CDR2 FQNEAQ (reference sequence). V was trimmed by 1 base and J by 12 bases, leaving 14 bases between them. CDR3 in amino acids: CASSLGLMGGQYF. CDR3 in DNA: TGTGCCAGCAGCTTAGGACTAATGGGTGGCCAGTATTTT. Full variable domain (rest looked up from reference TRBV7-9 and TRBJ2-3): DTGVSQNPRHKITKRGQNVTFRCDPISEHNRLYWYRQTLGQGPEFLTYFQNEAQLEKSRLLSDRFSAERPKGSFSTLEIQRTEQGDSAMYLCASSLGLMGGQYFGPGTRLTVL.

This clonotype was recorded a few times. This chain links TRBV19 with TRBJ2-7; TRBD1 agrees at 7 bases. The junction had 15 bases not matched to a gene; V was cut back by 10 bases and J by 9 bases. Germline CDR1 and CDR2: LNHDA and SQIVND (reference sequence). The CDR3 has 13 amino acids. CDR3: CATRDSSIGGQYF. CDR3 nucleotides: TGTGCCACCCGGGACAGTTCCATTGGGGGGCAGTACTTC.

This clonotype turned up a few times. The chain links TRBV28 to TRBJ2-4; D perhaps matches TRBD2 (5 bases). This CDR3 comprises 14 residues. V was cut by 5 bases and J by 8 bases, with 16 bases left in between. Germline loops: CDR1 MDHEN, CDR2 SYDVKM. CDR3 nucleotide sequence: TGTGCCAGCAGTCAATTATCGGACTGGGACATTCAGTACTTC. The encoded protein is CASSQLSDWDIQYF.

This clonotype was counted ten times or more. This chain joins TRBV11-3 and TRBJ2-1; 7 nucleotides line up with TRBD1. V was clipped by 5 bases and J by 5 bases; unmatched bases: 9. Germline V gives CDR1 SGHNT, CDR2 YENEEA. The CDR3 covers 15 residues. CDR3: CASSRSAGGNNEQFF. CDR3 DNA: TGTGCCAGCAGCCGATCTGCAGGGGGTAACAATGAGCAGTTCTTC.

This clonotype was recorded at least ten times. V and J are TRBV28 and TRBJ2-1; D remains unclear. Looked up from germline, CDR1 is MDHEN and CDR2 is SYDVKM. The CDR3 runs 17 residues. Trimming left V 5 bases short and J 6 bases short, with 23 bases between. The CDR3 here is CASSPTFVLELINEQFF. The CDR3 bases are TGTGCCAGCAGTCCCACCTTCGTACTCGAACTTATCAATGAGCAGTTCTTC.

This clonotype was observed many times. The rearrangement uses TRBV28 and TRBJ1-6; D unclear. Germline CDR1 MDHEN, CDR2 SYDVKM. This CDR3 has 13 amino acids. V was cut by 6 bases and J by 4 bases, with 7 bases left in between. The CDR3 loop is CASRTKYNSPLHF. The CDR3 coding sequence is TGTGCCAGCAGGACAAAGTATAATTCACCCCTCCACTTT.

This chain joins TRBV13 and TRBJ2-7; D uncertain. Germline CDR1 and CDR2: PRHDT and FYEKMQ (reference sequence). V gave up 6 bases and J gave up 9 bases, with 24 bases separating them. The CDR3 is made up of 15 amino acids. The CDR3 loop is CASSTTPGPTHLQYF. As DNA, the CDR3 is TGTGCCAGCAGTACTACTCCGGGCCCCACGCATCTGCAGTACTTC.

The V and J genes are TRBV11-2 and TRBJ2-3; 15 bases map to TRBD2. After removal of 5 bases from V and 2 bases from J, the junction contained 8 bases not matched to a gene. The CDR3 extends over 18 amino acids. Germline assignment: CDR1 SGHAT and CDR2 FQNNGV. As DNA, the CDR3 is TGTGCCAGCAGCGTAGGGGGACTAGCGGGAGGCCACACAGATACGCAGTATTTT. Encoded protein: CASSVGGLAGGHTDTQYF.